The clone carrying this T cell receptor beta chain was counted a few times. The PCR employed 60 Vbeta primers together with 13 Jbeta primers. In the authors' methods: It was a later analysis that counted around 85 million unique TCR beta chains, of which roughly 11 million were shared. Clones were read by immunoSEQ multiplex PCR, and TCRdb kept only the in-frame ones, dropping some. For V, J and clone size, that table is used; D and trimming come from the DNA. The sample includes 64,000 or so clones, 85% of them seen just once. The data derive from a study of cytomegalovirus exposure and HLA in healthy donors. V was clipped by 7 bases and J by 5 bases; unmatched bases: 9. This CDR3 has 13 residues. Germline CDR1 and CDR2: SQVTM and ANQGSEA.

This sequence joins TRBV29-1 and TRBJ2-5, with 8 bases that match TRBD2. The TCR comes from a female donor in good health and CMV-seronegative. What was sequenced was PBMCs. The CDR3 protein is CSADSGGGETQYF. The CDR3 nucleotides are TGCAGCGCAGACTCGGGGGGGGGCGAGACCCAGTACTTC.